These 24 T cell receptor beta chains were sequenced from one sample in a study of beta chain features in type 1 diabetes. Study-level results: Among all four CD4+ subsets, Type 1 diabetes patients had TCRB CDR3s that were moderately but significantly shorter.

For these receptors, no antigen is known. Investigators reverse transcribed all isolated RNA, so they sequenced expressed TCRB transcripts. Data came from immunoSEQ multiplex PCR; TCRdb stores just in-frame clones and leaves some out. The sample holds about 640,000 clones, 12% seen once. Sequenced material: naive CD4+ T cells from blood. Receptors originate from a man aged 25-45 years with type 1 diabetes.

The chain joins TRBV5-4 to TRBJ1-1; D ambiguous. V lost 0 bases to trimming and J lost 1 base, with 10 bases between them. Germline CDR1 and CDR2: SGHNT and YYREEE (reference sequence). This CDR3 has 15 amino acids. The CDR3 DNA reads TGTGCCAGCAGCTTGGAGAGGGTACAGAACACTGAAGCTTTCTTT. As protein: CASSLERVQNTEAFF.

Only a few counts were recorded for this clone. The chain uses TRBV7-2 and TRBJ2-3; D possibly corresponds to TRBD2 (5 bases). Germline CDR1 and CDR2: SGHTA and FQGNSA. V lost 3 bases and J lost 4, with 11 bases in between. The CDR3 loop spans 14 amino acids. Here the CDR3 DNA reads TGTGCCAGCAGCTTGGTAGGGCGGGCAGATACGCAGTATTTT. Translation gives CASSLVGRADTQYF.

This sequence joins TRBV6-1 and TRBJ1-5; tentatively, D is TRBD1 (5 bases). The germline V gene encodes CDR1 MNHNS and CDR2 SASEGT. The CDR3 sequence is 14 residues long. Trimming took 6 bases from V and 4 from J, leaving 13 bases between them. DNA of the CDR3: TGTGCCAGCAGCGAGGGGATGTTTAATCAGCCCCAGCATTTT. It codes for CASSEGMFNQPQHF.

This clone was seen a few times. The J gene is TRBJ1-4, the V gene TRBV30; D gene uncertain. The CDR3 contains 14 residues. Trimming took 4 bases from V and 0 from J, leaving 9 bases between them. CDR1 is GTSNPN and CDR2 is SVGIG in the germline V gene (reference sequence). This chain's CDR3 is CAWNSAATNEKLFF. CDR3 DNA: TGTGCCTGGAATTCAGCTGCAACTAATGAAAAACTGTTTTTT.

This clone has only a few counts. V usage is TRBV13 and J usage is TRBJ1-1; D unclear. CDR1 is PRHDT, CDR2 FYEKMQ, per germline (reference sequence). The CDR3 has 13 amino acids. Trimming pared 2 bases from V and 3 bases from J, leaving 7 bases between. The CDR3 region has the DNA TGTGCCAGCAGCTTATATGGGGACACTGAAGCTTTCTTT. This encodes CASSLYGDTEAFF.

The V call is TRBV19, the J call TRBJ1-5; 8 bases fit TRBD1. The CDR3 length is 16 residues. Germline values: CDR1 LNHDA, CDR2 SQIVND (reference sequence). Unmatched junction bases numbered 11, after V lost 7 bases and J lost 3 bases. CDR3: CASTPVDRGDNQPQHF. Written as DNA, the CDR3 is TGTGCCAGTACCCCGGTAGACAGGGGCGACAATCAGCCCCAGCATTTT.

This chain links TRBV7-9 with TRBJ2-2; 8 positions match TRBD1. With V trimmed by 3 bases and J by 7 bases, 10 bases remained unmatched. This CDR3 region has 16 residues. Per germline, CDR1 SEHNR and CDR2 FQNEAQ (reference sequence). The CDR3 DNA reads TGTGCCAGCAGCTTCCGTCGTGACAGGGGAGTCGGGGAGCTGTTTTTT. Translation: CASSFRRDRGVGELFF.

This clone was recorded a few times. CDR3 sequence reads: CASSLEGHGSPLHF. In DNA, the CDR3 is TGTGCCAGCAGCTTGGAGGGCCACGGTTCACCCCTCCACTTT. The chain has TRBV5-8 and TRBJ1-6; no firm D call. Per the germline V gene, CDR1 is SGHTS and CDR2 is YDEGEE. The length of the CDR3 is 14 residues. V lost 0 bases, J lost 9 bases, and 10 bases lay in between.

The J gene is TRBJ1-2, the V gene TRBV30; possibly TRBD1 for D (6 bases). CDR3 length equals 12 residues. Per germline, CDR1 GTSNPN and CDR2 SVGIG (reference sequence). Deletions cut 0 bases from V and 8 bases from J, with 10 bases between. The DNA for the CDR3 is TGTGCCTGGAGTGTGGGGGCGCGGGGCTACACCTTC. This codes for CAWSVGARGYTF.

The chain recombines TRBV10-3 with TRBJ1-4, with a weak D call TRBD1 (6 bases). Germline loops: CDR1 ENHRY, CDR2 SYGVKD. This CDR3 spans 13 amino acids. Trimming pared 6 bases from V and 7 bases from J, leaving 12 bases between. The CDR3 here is CAISGGRGEKLFF. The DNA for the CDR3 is TGTGCCATCAGCGGGGGCAGGGGTGAAAAACTGTTTTTT.

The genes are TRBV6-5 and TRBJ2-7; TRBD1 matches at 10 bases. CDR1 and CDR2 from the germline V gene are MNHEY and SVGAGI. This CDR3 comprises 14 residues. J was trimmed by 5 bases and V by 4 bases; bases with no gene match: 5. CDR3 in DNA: TGTGCCAGCAGTTGGGACAGGGGAGGGAACGAGCAGTACTTC. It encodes CASSWDRGGNEQYF.

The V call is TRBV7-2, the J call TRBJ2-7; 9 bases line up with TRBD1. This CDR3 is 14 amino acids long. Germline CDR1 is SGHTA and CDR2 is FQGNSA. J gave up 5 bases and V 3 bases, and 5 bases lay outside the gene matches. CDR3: CASSFPGQGNEQYF. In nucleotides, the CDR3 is TGTGCCAGCAGCTTCCCGGGACAGGGAAACGAGCAGTACTTC.

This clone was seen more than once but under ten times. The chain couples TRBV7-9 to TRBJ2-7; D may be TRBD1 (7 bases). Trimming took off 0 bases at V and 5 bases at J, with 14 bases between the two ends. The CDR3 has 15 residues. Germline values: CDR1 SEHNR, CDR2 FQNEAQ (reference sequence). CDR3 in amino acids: CASSLAGGGPHEQYF. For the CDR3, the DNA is TGTGCCAGCAGCTTAGCCGGAGGGGGCCCCCACGAGCAGTACTTC.

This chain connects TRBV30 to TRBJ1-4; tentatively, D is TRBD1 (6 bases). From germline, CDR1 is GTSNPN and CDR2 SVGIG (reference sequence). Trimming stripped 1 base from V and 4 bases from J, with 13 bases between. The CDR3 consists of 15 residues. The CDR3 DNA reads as TGTGCCTGGAGTGCCTCCCGGACAGTTAATGAAAAACTGTTTTTT. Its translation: CAWSASRTVNEKLFF.

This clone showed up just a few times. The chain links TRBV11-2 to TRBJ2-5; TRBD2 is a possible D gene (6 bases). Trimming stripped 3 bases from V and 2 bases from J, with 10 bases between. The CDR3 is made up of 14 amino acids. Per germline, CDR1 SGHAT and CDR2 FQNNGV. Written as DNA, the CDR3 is TGTGCCAGCAGCTTGGGACTCACTCAAGAGACCCAGTACTTC. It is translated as CASSLGLTQETQYF.

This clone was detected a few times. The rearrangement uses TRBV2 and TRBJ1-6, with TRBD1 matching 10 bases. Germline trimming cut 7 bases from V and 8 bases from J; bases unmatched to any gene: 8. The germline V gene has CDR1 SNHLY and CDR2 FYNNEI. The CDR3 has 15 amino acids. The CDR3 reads CASIRDRGVDSPLHF. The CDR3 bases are TGTGCCAGCATCAGGGACAGGGGAGTAGATTCACCCCTCCACTTT. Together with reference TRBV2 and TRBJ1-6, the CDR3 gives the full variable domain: EPEVTQTPSHQVTQMGQEVILRCVPISNHLYFYWYRQILGQKVEFLVSFYNNEISEKSEIFDDQFSVERPDGSNFTLKIRSTKLEDSAMYFCASIRDRGVDSPLHFGNGTRLTVT.

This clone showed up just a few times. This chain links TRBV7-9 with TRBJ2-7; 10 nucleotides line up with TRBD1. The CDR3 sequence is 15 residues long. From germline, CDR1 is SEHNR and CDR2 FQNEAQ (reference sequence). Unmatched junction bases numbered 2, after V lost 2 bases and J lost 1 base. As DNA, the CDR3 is TGTGCCAGCAGCTTAATGGGACAGGGGTCCTACGAGCAGTACTTC. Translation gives CASSLMGQGSYEQYF.

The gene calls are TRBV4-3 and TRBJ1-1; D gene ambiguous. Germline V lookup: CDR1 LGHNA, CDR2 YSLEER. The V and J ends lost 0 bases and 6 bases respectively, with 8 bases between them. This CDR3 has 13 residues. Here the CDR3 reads CASSQDLGAEAFF. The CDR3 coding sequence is TGCGCCAGCAGCCAAGATCTCGGGGCTGAAGCTTTCTTT.

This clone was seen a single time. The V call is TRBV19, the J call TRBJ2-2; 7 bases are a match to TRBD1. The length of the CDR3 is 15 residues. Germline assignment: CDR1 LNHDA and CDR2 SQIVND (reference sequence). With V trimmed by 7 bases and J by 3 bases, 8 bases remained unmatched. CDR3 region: CASTLGTVDTGELFF. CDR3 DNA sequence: TGTGCCAGTACACTTGGGACAGTGGACACCGGGGAGCTGTTTTTT.

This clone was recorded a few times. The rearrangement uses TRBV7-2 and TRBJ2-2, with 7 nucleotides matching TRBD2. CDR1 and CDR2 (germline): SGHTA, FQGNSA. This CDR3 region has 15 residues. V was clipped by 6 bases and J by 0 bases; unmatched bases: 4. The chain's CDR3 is CASSRGGPNTGELFF. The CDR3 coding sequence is TGTGCCAGCAGTCGCGGGGGTCCGAACACCGGGGAGCTGTTTTTT.

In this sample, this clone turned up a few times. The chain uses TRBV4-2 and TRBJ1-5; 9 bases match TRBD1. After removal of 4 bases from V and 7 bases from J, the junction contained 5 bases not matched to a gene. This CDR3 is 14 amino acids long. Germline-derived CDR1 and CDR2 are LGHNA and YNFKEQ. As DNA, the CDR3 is TGTGCCAGCAGCCTGGGACAGGGAGGACAGCCCCAGCATTTT. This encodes CASSLGQGGQPQHF.

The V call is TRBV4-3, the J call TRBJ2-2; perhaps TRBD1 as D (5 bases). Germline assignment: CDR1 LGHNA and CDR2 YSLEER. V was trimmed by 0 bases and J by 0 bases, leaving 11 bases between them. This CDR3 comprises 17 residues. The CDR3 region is CASSQDFDSANTGELFF. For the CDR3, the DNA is TGCGCCAGCAGCCAAGATTTCGACAGCGCGAACACCGGGGAGCTGTTTTTT.

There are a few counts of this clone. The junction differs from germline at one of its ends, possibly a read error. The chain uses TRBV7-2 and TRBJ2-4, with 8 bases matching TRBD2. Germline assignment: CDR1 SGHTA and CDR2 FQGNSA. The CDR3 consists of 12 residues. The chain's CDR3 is CASSLKTSAPVF. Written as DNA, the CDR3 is TGTGCCAGCAGCCTTAAGACTAGCGCCCCGGTCTTC.

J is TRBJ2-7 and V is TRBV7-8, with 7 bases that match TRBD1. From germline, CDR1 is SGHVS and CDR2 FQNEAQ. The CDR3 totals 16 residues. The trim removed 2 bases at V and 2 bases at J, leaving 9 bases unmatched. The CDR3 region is CASSLIVGQGAYEQYF. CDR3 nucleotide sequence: TGTGCCAGCAGCTTAATCGTAGGGCAGGGGGCCTACGAGCAGTACTTC.